The clone carrying this TCR beta chain was found a few times. The antigen remains unidentified. Trimming shortened V by 7 bases and J by 9 bases, and 18 bases separated the two germline ends. Per germline, CDR1 SGHTA and CDR2 FQGNSA. The CDR3 totals 13 residues. Each CDR3 protein gets one entry after TCRdb re-called the PCR reads with MiXCR. Of about 18,000 distinct CDR3 sequences in the sample, around 68% are singletons; the top ten hold 1%. The data derive from a study of vaccination and CD4 T cells after COVID-19. Study-wide results and caveats: Spike mono-reactive status applied to 304 of 307 vaccine-specific clones in convalescent patients.

The source was CD4+ T cells from blood, collected before SARS-CoV-2 vaccination. The gene calls are TRBV7-2 and TRBJ1-2, with D possibly TRBD1 on 6 matching bases. The receptor was isolated from a human donor who had recovered from COVID-19. In DNA, the CDR3 is TGTGCCAGCAAGGTGGAGGGGGAGGTCAGCTACACCTTC. It encodes CASKVEGEVSYTF.